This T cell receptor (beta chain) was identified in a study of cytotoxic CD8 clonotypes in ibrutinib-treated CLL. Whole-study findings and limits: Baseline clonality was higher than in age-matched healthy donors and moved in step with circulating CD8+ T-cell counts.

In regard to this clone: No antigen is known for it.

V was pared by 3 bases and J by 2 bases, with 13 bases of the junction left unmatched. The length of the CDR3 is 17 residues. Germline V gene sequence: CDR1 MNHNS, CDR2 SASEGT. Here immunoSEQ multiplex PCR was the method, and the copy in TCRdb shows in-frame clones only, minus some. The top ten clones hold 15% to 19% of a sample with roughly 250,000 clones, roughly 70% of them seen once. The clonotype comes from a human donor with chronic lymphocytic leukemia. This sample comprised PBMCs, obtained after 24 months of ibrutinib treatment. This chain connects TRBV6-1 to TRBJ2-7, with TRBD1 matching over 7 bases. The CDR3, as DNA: TGTGCCAGCAGTGAGTACGGGACAGACGGTACCACCTACGAGCAGTACTTC. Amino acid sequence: CASSEYGTDGTTYEQYF.